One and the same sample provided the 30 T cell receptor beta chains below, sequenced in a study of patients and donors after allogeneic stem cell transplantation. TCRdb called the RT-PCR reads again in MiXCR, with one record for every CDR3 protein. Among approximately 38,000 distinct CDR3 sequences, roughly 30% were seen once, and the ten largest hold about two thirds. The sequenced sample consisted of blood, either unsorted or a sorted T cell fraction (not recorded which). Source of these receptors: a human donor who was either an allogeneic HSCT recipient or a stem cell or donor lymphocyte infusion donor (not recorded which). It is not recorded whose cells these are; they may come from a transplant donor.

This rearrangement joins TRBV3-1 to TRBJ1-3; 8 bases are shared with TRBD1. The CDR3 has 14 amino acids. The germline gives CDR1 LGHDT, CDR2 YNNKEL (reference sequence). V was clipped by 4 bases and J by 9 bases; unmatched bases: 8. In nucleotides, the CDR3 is TGTGCCAGCAGCCTCGGGACAGGTCGGGGCACCATATATTTT. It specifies CASSLGTGRGTIYF.

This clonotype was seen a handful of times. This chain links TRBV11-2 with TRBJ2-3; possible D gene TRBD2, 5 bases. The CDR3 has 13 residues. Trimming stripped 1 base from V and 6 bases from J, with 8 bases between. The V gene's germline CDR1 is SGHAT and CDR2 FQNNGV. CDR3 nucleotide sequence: TGTGCCAGCAGCTTAGGGCGCGGGGATACGCAGTATTTT. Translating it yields CASSLGRGDTQYF.

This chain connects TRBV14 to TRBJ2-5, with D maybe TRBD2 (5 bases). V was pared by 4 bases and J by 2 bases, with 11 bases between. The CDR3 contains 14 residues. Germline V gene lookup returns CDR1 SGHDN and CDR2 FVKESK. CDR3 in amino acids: CASSPSSPQETQYF. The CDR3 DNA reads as TGTGCCAGCAGCCCCTCTAGCCCGCAAGAGACCCAGTACTTC.

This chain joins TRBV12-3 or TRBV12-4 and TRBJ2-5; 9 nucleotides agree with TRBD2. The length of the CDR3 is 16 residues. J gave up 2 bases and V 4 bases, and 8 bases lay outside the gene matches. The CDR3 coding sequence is TGTGCCAGCAGTTCTCGAGGTAGCGGGAGACAAGAGACCCAGTACTTC. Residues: CASSSRGSGRQETQYF.

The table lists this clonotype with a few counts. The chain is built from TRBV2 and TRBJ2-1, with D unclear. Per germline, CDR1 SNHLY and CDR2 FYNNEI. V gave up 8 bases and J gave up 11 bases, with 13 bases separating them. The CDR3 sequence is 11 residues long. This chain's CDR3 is CASGSGSQQFF. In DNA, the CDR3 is TGTGCCAGCGGGTCAGGAAGTCAGCAGTTCTTC.

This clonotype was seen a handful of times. For the CDR3, the DNA is TGTGCCAGCATCGAACTAGACAGGGAATCGTCAAAGCCCCAGCATTTT. It yields the protein CASIELDRESSKPQHF. The chain combines TRBV21-1 with TRBJ1-5; the DNA was not used to check the table's D call, TRBD1. TRBV21-1 is termed a pseudogene. This CDR3 region has 16 residues.

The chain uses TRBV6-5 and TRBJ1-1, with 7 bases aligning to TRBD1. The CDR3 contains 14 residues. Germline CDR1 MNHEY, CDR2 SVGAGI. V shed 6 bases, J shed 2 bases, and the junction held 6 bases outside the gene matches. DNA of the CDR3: TGTGCCAGCAGATTTACAGGGGCAAACACTGAAGCTTTCTTT. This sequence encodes CASRFTGANTEAFF.

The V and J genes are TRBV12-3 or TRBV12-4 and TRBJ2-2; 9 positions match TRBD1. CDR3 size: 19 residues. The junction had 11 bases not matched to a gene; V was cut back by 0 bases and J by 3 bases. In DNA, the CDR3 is TGTGCCAGCAGTTTAGCTGTGTCACAGGGGGCGCTTGACACCGGGGAGCTGTTTTTT. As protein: CASSLAVSQGALDTGELFF.

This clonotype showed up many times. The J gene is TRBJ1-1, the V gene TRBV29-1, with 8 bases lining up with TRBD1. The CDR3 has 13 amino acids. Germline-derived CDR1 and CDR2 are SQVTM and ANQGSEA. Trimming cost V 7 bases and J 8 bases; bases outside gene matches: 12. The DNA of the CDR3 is TGCAGCGCCTCAGACAGGGGAGCCTCCGAAGCTTTCTTT. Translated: CSASDRGASEAFF.

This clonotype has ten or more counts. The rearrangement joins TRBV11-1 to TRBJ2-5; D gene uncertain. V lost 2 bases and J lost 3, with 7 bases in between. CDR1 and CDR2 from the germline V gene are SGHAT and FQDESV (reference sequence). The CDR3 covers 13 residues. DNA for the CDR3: TGTGCCAGCAGCTTAAGCAGAAAAGAGACCCAGTACTTC. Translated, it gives CASSLSRKETQYF.

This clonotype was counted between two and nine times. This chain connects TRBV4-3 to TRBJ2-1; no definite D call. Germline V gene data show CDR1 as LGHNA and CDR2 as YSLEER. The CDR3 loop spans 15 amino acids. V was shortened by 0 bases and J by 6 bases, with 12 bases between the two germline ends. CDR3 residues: CASSQDLLVLNEQFF. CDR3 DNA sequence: TGCGCCAGCAGCCAAGACCTTCTAGTCCTCAATGAGCAGTTCTTC.

This chain's CDR3 is CASSVSGTGRQPQHF. The DNA of the CDR3 is TGTGCCAGCAGCGTCTCCGGGACAGGGAGACAGCCCCAGCATTTT. The chain links TRBV9 to TRBJ1-5; 9 bases line up with TRBD1. V was pared by 2 bases and J by 7 bases, with 7 bases of the junction left unmatched. CDR3 size: 15 residues. CDR1 and CDR2 from the germline V gene are SGDLS and YYNGEE.

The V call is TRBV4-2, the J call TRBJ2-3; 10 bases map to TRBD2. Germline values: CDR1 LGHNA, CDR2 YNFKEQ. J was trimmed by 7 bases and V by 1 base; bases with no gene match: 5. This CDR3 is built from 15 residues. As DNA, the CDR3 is TGTGCCAGCAGCCAAGCTAGCGGGAGCATCTATACGCAGTATTTT. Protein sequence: CASSQASGSIYTQYF.

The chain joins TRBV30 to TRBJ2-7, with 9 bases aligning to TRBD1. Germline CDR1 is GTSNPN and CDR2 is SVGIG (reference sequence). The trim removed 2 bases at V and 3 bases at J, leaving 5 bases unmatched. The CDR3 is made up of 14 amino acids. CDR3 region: CAWSLGQGGYEQYF. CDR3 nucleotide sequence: TGTGCCTGGAGTTTGGGACAGGGAGGCTACGAGCAGTACTTC.

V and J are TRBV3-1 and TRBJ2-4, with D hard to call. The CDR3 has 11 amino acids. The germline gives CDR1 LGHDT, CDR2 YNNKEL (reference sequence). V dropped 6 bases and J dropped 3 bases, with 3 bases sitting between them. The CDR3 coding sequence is TGTGCCAGCAGTTTCAAAAACATTCAGTACTTC. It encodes CASSFKNIQYF. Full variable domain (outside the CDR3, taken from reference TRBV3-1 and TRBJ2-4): DTAVSQTPKYLVTQMGNDKSIKCEQNLGHDTMYWYKQDSKKFLKIMFSYNNKELIINETVPNRFSPKSPDKAHLNLHINSLELGDSAVYFCASSFKNIQYFGAGTRLSVL.

CDR3 in DNA: TGTGCCAGCAACCCGACAGTACTCAATGAGCAGTTCTTC. Translated, it gives CASNPTVLNEQFF. The V gene is TRBV7-2, the J gene TRBJ2-1; possibly TRBD1 for D (5 bases). Germline CDR1 and CDR2: SGHTA and FQGNSA. Trimming removed 7 bases at V and 6 bases at J, with 13 bases between. This CDR3 has 13 residues.

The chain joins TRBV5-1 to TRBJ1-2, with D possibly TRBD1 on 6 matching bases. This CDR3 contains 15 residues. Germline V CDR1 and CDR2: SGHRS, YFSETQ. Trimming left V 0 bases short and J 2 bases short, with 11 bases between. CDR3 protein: CASSLDPTGNYGYTF. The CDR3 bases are TGCGCCAGCAGCTTGGACCCCACAGGGAACTATGGCTACACCTTC.

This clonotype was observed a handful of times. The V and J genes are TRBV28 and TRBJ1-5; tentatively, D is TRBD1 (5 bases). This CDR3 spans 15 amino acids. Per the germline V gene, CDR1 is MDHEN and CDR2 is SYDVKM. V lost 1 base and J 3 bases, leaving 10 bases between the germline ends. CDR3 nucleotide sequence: TGTGCCAGCAGTTTATCACAGGTCTACAATCAGCCCCAGCATTTT. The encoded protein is CASSLSQVYNQPQHF.

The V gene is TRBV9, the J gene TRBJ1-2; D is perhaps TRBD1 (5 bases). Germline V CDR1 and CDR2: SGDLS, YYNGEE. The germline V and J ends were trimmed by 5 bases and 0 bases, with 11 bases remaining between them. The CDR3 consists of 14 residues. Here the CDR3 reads CASRAQEANYGYTF. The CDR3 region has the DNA TGTGCCAGCAGAGCACAGGAGGCTAACTATGGCTACACCTTC.

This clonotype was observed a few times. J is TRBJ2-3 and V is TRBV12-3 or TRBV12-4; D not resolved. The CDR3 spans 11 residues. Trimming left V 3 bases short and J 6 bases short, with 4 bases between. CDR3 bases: TGTGCCAGCAGTTTCGCGGATACGCAGTATTTT. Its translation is CASSFADTQYF.

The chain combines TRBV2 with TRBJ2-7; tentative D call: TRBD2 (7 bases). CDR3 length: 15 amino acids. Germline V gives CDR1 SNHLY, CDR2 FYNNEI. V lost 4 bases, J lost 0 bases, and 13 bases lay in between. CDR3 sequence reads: CASSGGGSSSYEQYF. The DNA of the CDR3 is TGTGCCAGCAGTGGCGGGGGCAGTTCCTCCTACGAGCAGTACTTC.

The CDR3 DNA reads TGTGCCAGCAGCTCGGGGTTCTATGGGAGGCGAAACGCGAACACCGGGGAGCTGTTTTTT. This codes for CASSSGFYGRRNANTGELFF. The rearrangement uses TRBV7-9 and TRBJ2-2; D may be TRBD2 (6 bases). The CDR3 contains 20 residues. V lost 4 bases and J lost 0, with 24 bases in between. Germline CDR1 and CDR2: SEHNR and FQNEAQ (reference sequence).

In DNA form, the CDR3 reads TGCAGTGCTAGACGTCCGGGACTAGCGTTCTACGAGCAGTACTTC. Translated, it gives CSARRPGLAFYEQYF. The V call is TRBV20-1, the J call TRBJ2-7, with TRBD2 identical over 10 bases. This CDR3 comprises 15 residues. V was clipped by 2 bases and J by 3 bases; unmatched bases: 7. Germline lookup yields CDR1 DFQATT and CDR2 SNEGSKA (reference sequence).

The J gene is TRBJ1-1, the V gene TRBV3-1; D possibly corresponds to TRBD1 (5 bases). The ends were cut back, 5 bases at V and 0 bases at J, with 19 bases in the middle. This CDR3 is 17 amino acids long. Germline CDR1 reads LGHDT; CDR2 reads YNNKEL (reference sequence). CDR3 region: CASSTWTRGIMNTEAFF. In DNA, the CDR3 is TGTGCCAGCAGCACTTGGACGAGGGGAATAATGAACACTGAAGCTTTCTTT.

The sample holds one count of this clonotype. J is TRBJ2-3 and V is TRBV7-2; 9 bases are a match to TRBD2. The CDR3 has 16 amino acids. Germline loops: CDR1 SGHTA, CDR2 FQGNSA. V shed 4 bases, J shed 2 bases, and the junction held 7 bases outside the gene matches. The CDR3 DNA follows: TGTGCCAGCAGCTCAAAAGCGGGAGGATTCACAGATACGCAGTATTTT. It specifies CASSSKAGGFTDTQYF. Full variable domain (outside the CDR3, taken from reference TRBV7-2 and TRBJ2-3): GAGVSQSPSNKVTEKGKDVELRCDPISGHTALYWYRQSLGQGLEFLIYFQGNSAPDKSGLPSDRFSAERTGGSVSTLTIQRTQQEDSAVYLCASSSKAGGFTDTQYFGPGTRLTVL.

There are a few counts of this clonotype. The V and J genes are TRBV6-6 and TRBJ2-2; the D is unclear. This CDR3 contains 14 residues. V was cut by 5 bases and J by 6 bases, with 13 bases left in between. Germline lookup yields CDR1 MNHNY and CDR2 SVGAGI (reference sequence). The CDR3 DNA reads TGTGCCAGCAGTCACTATTTATTAGCCGGGGAGCTGTTTTTT. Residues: CASSHYLLAGELFF.

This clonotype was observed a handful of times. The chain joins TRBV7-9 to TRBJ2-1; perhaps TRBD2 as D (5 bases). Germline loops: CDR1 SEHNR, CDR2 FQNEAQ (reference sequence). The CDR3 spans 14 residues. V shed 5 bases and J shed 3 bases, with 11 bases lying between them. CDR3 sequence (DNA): TGTGCCAGCAGCCTTATTCGGGACTACAATGAGCAGTTCTTC. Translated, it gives CASSLIRDYNEQFF.

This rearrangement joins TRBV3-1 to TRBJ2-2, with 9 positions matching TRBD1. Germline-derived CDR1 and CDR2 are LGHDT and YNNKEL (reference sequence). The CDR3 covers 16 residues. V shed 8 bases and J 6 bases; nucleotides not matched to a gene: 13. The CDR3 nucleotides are TGTGCCAGCTATAGGCCCGGGACAGGGATCCCCGGGGAGCTGTTTTTT. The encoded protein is CASYRPGTGIPGELFF.

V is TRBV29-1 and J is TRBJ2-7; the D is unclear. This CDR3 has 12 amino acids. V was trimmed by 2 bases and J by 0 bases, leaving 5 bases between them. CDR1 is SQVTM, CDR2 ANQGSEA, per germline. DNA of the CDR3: TGCAGCGTTGAACGGAGCTCCTACGAGCAGTACTTC. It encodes CSVERSSYEQYF.

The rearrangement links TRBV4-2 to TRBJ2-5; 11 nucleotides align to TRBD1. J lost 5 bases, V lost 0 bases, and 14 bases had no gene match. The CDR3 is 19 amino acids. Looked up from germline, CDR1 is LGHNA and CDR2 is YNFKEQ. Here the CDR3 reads CASSQDPPGQGARRETQYF. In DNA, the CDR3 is TGTGCCAGCAGCCAAGATCCCCCTGGACAGGGGGCTCGGCGGGAGACCCAGTACTTC.